The 6 T cell receptor beta chains below all came from one sample that was sequenced in a study of Ad26.COV2.S vaccination and SARS-CoV-2 variants. TCRdb's copy holds only in-frame clones and misses some; the assay was immunoSEQ multiplex PCR. The sample consists of about 680,000 clones, more than 80% of them appearing once. The treatment is: some 20 received Ad26.COV2.S at low or high dose, single or two shots; about 5 received placebo; per-sample allocation not given. After the first vaccine or placebo injection, samples were drawn on day 63. This specimen consisted of peripheral blood, obtained in a trial of Ad26.COV2.S vaccine versus placebo. The receptor source for this set is a person between 18 and 65 years old who received the Ad26.COV2.S COVID-19 vaccine or a placebo.

This clone came up a few times. The CDR3 region is CASSYSAGEGFYEQYF. In DNA form, the CDR3 reads TGTGCCAGCAGTTACTCAGCGGGGGAGGGTTTTTACGAGCAGTACTTC. The J gene is TRBJ2-7, the V gene TRBV6-5; 8 bases match TRBD2. Germline CDR1 and CDR2: MNHEY and SVGAGI. V lost 0 bases and J lost 4; bases outside the gene matches: 8. CDR3 length: 16 residues.

The chain recombines TRBV14 with TRBJ2-2; TRBD2 agrees at 8 bases. The CDR3 is 16 residues long. CDR1 and CDR2 from the germline V gene are SGHDN and FVKESK. Unmatched junction bases numbered 4, after V lost 3 bases and J lost 1 base. Written as DNA, the CDR3 is TGTGCCAGCAGCCAGAATCTAGCGGGGAACACCGGGGAGCTGTTTTTT. Amino acid sequence: CASSQNLAGNTGELFF. Using reference TRBV14 and TRBJ2-2 for the parts outside the CDR3, the full variable domain is EAGVTQFPSHSVIEKGQTVTLRCDPISGHDNLYWYRRVMGKEIKFLLHFVKESKQDESGMPNNRFLAERTGGTYSTLKVQPAELEDSGVYFCASSQNLAGNTGELFFGEGSRLTVL.

This clone showed up just a few times. The V and J genes are TRBV14 and TRBJ2-7; tentatively, D is TRBD1 (5 bases). The CDR3 has 13 residues. V was clipped by 2 bases and J by 3 bases, with 8 bases between them. Germline CDR1 is SGHDN and CDR2 is FVKESK. CDR3 sequence: CASSQPDSYEQYF. Here the CDR3 DNA reads TGTGCCAGCAGCCAACCTGACAGCTACGAGCAGTACTTC.

The J gene is TRBJ2-5, the V gene TRBV30; 9 bases match TRBD2. V gave up 2 bases and J gave up 2 bases; unmatched junction bases: 9. In germline, CDR1 is GTSNPN, CDR2 SVGIG (reference sequence). The CDR3 covers 16 residues. Written as DNA, the CDR3 is TGTGCCTGGAGTTCCGTGACTAGCGGAGTACAAGAGACCCAGTACTTC. Its protein product is CAWSSVTSGVQETQYF.

The chain has TRBV10-3 and TRBJ2-3; 7 bases are shared with TRBD1. Losses at the gene ends were 6 bases for V and 2 bases for J; bases not matched to a gene: 5. Looked up from germline, CDR1 is ENHRY and CDR2 is SYGVKD. The CDR3 sequence is 14 residues long. The CDR3 DNA is TGTGCCATCAGCCGGGACAGATACACAGATACGCAGTATTTT. It yields the protein CAISRDRYTDTQYF.

V gene TRBV6-2 or TRBV6-3 combines with J gene TRBJ1-6; the D is unclear. Germline V CDR1 and CDR2: MNHEY, SVGEGT. With 4 bases removed from V and 9 bases from J, the gap between germline ends came to 16 bases. CDR3 length equals 15 residues. The CDR3 region has the DNA TGTGCCAGCAGTTGTGGCCCGGGTGGTTGTTCACCCCTCCACTTT. This gives the protein CASSCGPGGCSPLHF.